This paragraph reports one TCR beta chain. TCRdb reprocessed the 5' RACE reads and stores each CDR3 protein as one record, lacking DNA. Its listing shows 150,000 to 200,000 distinct CDR3 sequences. Germline assignment: CDR1 MNHNS and CDR2 SASEGT. The length of the CDR3 is 14 residues. These data belong to a study of monozygotic twins with inflammatory bowel disease. The source is a human donor with ulcerative colitis or Crohn's disease, or a healthy co-twin of an affected twin (not recorded which). Sequencing was performed on blood. This chain links TRBV6-1 with TRBJ1-1; TCRdb gives TRBD1 as the D gene, but with no DNA this cannot be confirmed. The CDR3 is CASRGQTLNTEAFF.